This T cell receptor (beta chain) was captured by sequencing in a study of shared clonotypes between healthy human individuals. Study conclusions and caveats: Sampling covered blood only; tissue repertoires likely differ.

Using immunoSEQ multiplex PCR, the repertoire was profiled, and TCRdb retains in-frame clones only, with some absent. The sample includes about 1.5 million clones, approximately 98% of them seen just once. Notes on this clone: The antigen remains unidentified.

Germline V gene data show CDR1 as LNHNV and CDR2 as YYDKDF (reference sequence). The CDR3 loop spans 15 amino acids. Trimming left V 2 bases short and J 2 bases short, with 9 bases between. The receptor was derived from a man aged 25 to 45 in good health. Source material: naive CD4+ T cells sorted from blood. As for subset: CD45RA+ positively selected. The chain recombines TRBV15 with TRBJ1-4, with D possibly TRBD1 on 6 matching bases. The CDR3 DNA follows: TGTGCCACCAGCAGACTGGGGGCGACTAATGAAAAACTGTTTTTT. Protein sequence: CATSRLGATNEKLFF.